What follows are 31 T cell receptor beta chains derived from one specimen sequenced in a study of blood T cell repertoires in COVID-19 (dated by TCRdb to 2018 to 2021). The library was made by the immunoSEQ multiplex PCR assay. Drawn from immuneACCESS, this table holds only the in-frame rearrangements with V and J called that TCRdb kept. Clones are partly lost; checked studies trace under half to an unresolved V gene and leave the rest unexplained. For this sample the table gives hundreds of thousands of clones, of which over 80% were detected only once. The biggest ten clones account for about 1.2% of the sample. Material: PBMCs or T cells enriched from blood (not recorded which). Every receptor here comes from a man aged 30 to 45 who had recovered from COVID-19.

The chain joins TRBV20-1 to TRBJ2-1; TRBD2 matches at 10 bases. The CDR3 runs 23 residues. Germline lookup yields CDR1 DFQATT and CDR2 SNEGSKA (reference sequence). Trimming cost V 5 bases and J 0 bases; bases outside gene matches: 28. CDR3 sequence (DNA): TGCAGTGCTCGTGGCAGGGCAAAACCCGGACTAGCGGATAAACCAAACTCCTACAATGAGCAGTTCTTC. Protein sequence: CSARGRAKPGLADKPNSYNEQFF.

This chain uses TRBV9 with TRBJ2-5, with TRBD2 matching over 10 bases. The CDR3 is 19 residues long. V shed 3 bases, J shed 2 bases, and the junction held 16 bases outside the gene matches. Per the germline V gene, CDR1 is SGDLS and CDR2 is YYNGEE. The CDR3 spells CASSGTSGSRKSRQETQYF. DNA of the CDR3: TGTGCCAGCAGCGGGACTAGCGGAAGTCGGAAGTCACGTCAAGAGACCCAGTACTTC.

V and J are TRBV10-3 and TRBJ2-7, with 7 bases identical to TRBD1. CDR3 length: 15 amino acids. Germline V lookup: CDR1 ENHRY, CDR2 SYGVKD. Trimming removed 2 bases from V and 0 bases from J; junction bases left unmatched: 4. The CDR3: CAISEVGDSSYEQYF. Here the CDR3 DNA reads TGTGCCATCAGTGAGGTCGGGGACAGCTCCTACGAGCAGTACTTC.

J is TRBJ1-6 and V is TRBV19; D not resolved. The CDR3 is 12 amino acids. Trimming pared 6 bases from V and 9 bases from J, leaving 9 bases between. Per the germline V gene, CDR1 is LNHDA and CDR2 is SQIVND (reference sequence). This CDR3 reads CASRDAGSPLHF. CDR3 nucleotide sequence: TGTGCCAGTAGGGACGCGGGTTCACCCCTCCACTTT.

The rearrangement joins TRBV19 to TRBJ2-7; TRBD1 aligns across 7 bases. This CDR3 is built from 14 residues. Trimming cost V 4 bases and J 3 bases; bases outside gene matches: 6. The germline gives CDR1 LNHDA, CDR2 SQIVND (reference sequence). Written as DNA, the CDR3 is TGTGCCAGTAGTACTAGGGGGCGCGGCTACGAGCAGTACTTC. It specifies CASSTRGRGYEQYF.

This chain connects TRBV11-2 to TRBJ2-5; TRBD2 matches at 8 bases. Germline-derived CDR1 and CDR2 are SGHAT and FQNNGV. This CDR3 region has 16 residues. Germline trimming cut 3 bases from V and 2 bases from J; bases unmatched to any gene: 8. CDR3 amino acids: CASSLARLAIQETQYF. In nucleotides, the CDR3 is TGTGCCAGCAGCTTGGCGCGACTAGCGATACAAGAGACCCAGTACTTC.

The chain has TRBV15 and TRBJ2-7; 9 bases agree with TRBD1. The CDR3 has 18 residues. CDR1 and CDR2 from the germline V gene are LNHNV and YYDKDF (reference sequence). V shed 0 bases, J shed 2 bases, and the junction held 11 bases outside the gene matches. CDR3 in DNA: TGTGCCACCAGCAGAGATGTGACCGGGACAGGGAGAACCTACGAGCAGTACTTC. It codes for CATSRDVTGTGRTYEQYF.

The chain joins TRBV6-4 to TRBJ1-2; 7 bases fit TRBD1. Germline assignment: CDR1 MRHNA and CDR2 SNTAGT. The CDR3 sequence is 13 residues long. J lost 7 bases, V lost 7 bases, and 9 bases had no gene match. CDR3: CASMTGCLSGYTF. Written as DNA, the CDR3 is TGTGCCAGCATGACAGGGTGTTTGAGTGGCTACACCTTC.

Only a few counts were recorded for this clone. The chain carries TRBV6-5 and TRBJ1-5; D call uncertain. V dropped 4 bases and J dropped 2 bases, with 12 bases sitting between them. This CDR3 has 15 amino acids. Germline V CDR1 and CDR2: MNHEY, SVGAGI. The CDR3 DNA follows: TGTGCCAGCAGTTCGGCATGGGGAGGCAATCAGCCCCAGCATTTT. Amino acids: CASSSAWGGNQPQHF.

This clone occurred once. Its ends do not fully match the called genes, so a read error is possible. The chain has TRBV24-1 and TRBJ1-2, with D maybe TRBD1 (5 bases). CDR1 is KGHDR and CDR2 is SFDVKD in the germline V gene. The CDR3 contains 12 residues. CDR3 DNA: TGTGCCACCAGTGATTATGACAGAAGGCCCTTCTTC. Protein: CATSDYDRRPFF.

The rearrangement links TRBV7-8 to TRBJ2-1; 10 bases map to TRBD2. The germline CDR1 and CDR2 sequences are SGHVS and FQNEAQ. This CDR3 is built from 21 residues. The V gene end was trimmed by 5 bases and the J gene end by 0 bases; junction bases not matched to a gene: 19. The CDR3 DNA reads as TGTGCCAGCAGCCGTACTATCCTGAGGACTAGCGGTAAACTCTCCTACAATGAGCAGTTCTTC. Translating gives CASSRTILRTSGKLSYNEQFF.

This rearrangement joins TRBV30 to TRBJ1-6, with TRBD1 identical over 8 bases. CDR3 size: 17 residues. Germline assignment: CDR1 GTSNPN and CDR2 SVGIG (reference sequence). V lost 1 base and J lost 5; bases outside the gene matches: 10. CDR3 region: CAWSEDRVRRNNSPLHF. CDR3 sequence (DNA): TGTGCCTGGAGTGAGGACAGGGTTCGGCGGAATAATTCACCCCTCCACTTT.

The chain joins TRBV5-1 to TRBJ2-5; TRBD2 aligns across 10 bases. V gave up 4 bases and J gave up 1 base; unmatched junction bases: 10. Germline assignment: CDR1 SGHRS and CDR2 YFSETQ. The CDR3 length is 17 residues. CDR3 loop: CASSPGVAGGFQETQYF. The CDR3 DNA follows: TGCGCCAGCAGCCCGGGGGTAGCGGGGGGCTTCCAAGAGACCCAGTACTTC.

This clone was seen only once. In nucleotides, the CDR3 is TGTGCCAGCAGTGTCCGGCAGGGCGCAGAGGGCTACACCTTC. Its protein product is CASSVRQGAEGYTF. This chain links TRBV6-4 with TRBJ1-2; weak D call: TRBD1 (5 bases). The CDR3 length is 14 residues. The germline CDR1 and CDR2 sequences are MRHNA and SNTAGT. Trimming removed 4 bases at V and 8 bases at J, with 17 bases between.

This chain connects TRBV4-3 to TRBJ1-1, with a tentative D call TRBD1 (6 bases). V shed 0 bases and J shed 3 bases, with 11 bases lying between them. The CDR3 has 15 residues. Germline CDR1 reads LGHNA; CDR2 reads YSLEER. The CDR3 is CASSQDLGAYTEAFF. The CDR3 region has the DNA TGCGCCAGCAGCCAAGATCTGGGGGCTTACACTGAAGCTTTCTTT.

DNA of the CDR3: TGTGCCAGCAGCCAAGTTAGCGGGAGGGCCGCCTACGAGCAGTACTTC. Translated: CASSQVSGRAAYEQYF. This sequence joins TRBV3-1 (or the pseudogene TRBV3-2) and TRBJ2-7; 11 positions agree with TRBD2. V was clipped by 1 base and J by 2 bases; unmatched bases: 4. The CDR3 totals 16 residues. Germline CDR1 LGHDT, CDR2 YNNKEL (reference sequence).

The chain uses TRBV5-4 and TRBJ2-1, with 9 bases identical to TRBD1. J gave up 9 bases and V 0 bases, and 10 bases lay outside the gene matches. CDR3 length equals 16 residues. Germline CDR1 is SGHNT and CDR2 is YYREEE (reference sequence). CDR3 amino acids: CASSLAGWDRVGEQFF. The CDR3 DNA follows: TGTGCCAGCAGCTTGGCCGGGTGGGACAGGGTGGGTGAGCAGTTCTTC. Drawing the rest from reference TRBV5-4 and TRBJ2-1, the complete variable domain is ETGVTQSPTHLIKTRGQQVTLRCSSQSGHNTVSWYQQALGQGPQFIFQYYREEENGRGNFPPRFSGLQFPNYSSELNVNALELDDSALYLCASSLAGWDRVGEQFFGPGTRLTVL.

The chain joins TRBV14 to TRBJ2-3, with D uncertain. Germline values: CDR1 SGHDN, CDR2 FVKESK. The CDR3 contains 13 residues. Trimming removed 1 base at V and 7 bases at J, with 9 bases between. The CDR3 reads CASSQVPVNTQYF. In DNA, the CDR3 is TGTGCCAGCAGCCAAGTCCCCGTAAATACGCAGTATTTT.

CDR3 nucleotides: TGCGCCAGCAATAACAGGAACAATGAGCAGTTCTTC. Protein product: CASNNRNNEQFF. The gene calls are TRBV10-2 and TRBJ2-1; D is perhaps TRBD1 (5 bases). The germline V gene encodes CDR1 WSHSY and CDR2 SAAADI. The CDR3 runs to 12 residues. V lost 7 bases and J 5 bases, leaving 9 bases between the germline ends.

V gene TRBV10-2 combines with J gene TRBJ2-3; D not certain. Deletions cut 2 bases from V and 4 bases from J, with 10 bases between. The CDR3 consists of 14 residues. The germline CDR1 and CDR2 sequences are WSHSY and SAAADI. This CDR3 reads CASSETYSSDTQYF. The CDR3 bases are TGCGCCAGCAGTGAGACCTACAGCTCAGATACGCAGTATTTT.

The chain is built from TRBV28 and TRBJ1-1; D ambiguous. The germline V and J ends were trimmed by 3 bases and 1 base, with 6 bases remaining between them. From germline, CDR1 is MDHEN and CDR2 SYDVKM. The CDR3 sequence is 13 residues long. Here the CDR3 DNA reads TGTGCCAGCAGTTTGGGAGAGAACACTGAAGCTTTCTTT. As protein: CASSLGENTEAFF.

The chain carries TRBV7-9 and TRBJ1-2; 7 bases map to TRBD1. J lost 6 bases, V lost 5 bases, and 9 bases had no gene match. The CDR3 covers 14 residues. CDR1 is SEHNR and CDR2 is FQNEAQ in the germline V gene (reference sequence). The CDR3 region has the DNA TGTGCCAGCAGCCCCACGACAGGGTATAATGGCTACACCTTC. It is translated as CASSPTTGYNGYTF.

The chain combines TRBV2 with TRBJ2-1, with TRBD2 identical over 12 bases. V lost 9 bases and J lost 9; bases outside the gene matches: 3. CDR1 and CDR2 from the germline V gene are SNHLY and FYNNEI. This CDR3 has 12 amino acids. CDR3 nucleotide sequence: TGTGCCAGAGGACTAGCGGGAAGTGAGCAGTTCTTC. Protein sequence: CARGLAGSEQFF. Together with reference TRBV2 and TRBJ2-1, the CDR3 gives the full variable domain: EPEVTQTPSHQVTQMGQEVILRCVPISNHLYFYWYRQILGQKVEFLVSFYNNEISEKSEIFDDQFSVERPDGSNFTLKIRSTKLEDSAMYFCARGLAGSEQFFGPGTRLTVL.

The chain is built from TRBV18 and TRBJ1-6; tentatively, D is TRBD1 (6 bases). This CDR3 has 13 residues. Germline CDR1 reads KGHSH; CDR2 reads LQKENI. The V end was cut by 5 bases, the J end by 8 bases, with 10 bases between. In DNA, the CDR3 is TGTGCCAGCTCAGATTCAGGGGATTCACCCCTCCACTTT. Translating gives CASSDSGDSPLHF.

Only one count was recorded for this clone. The CDR3 sequence is CASSLAQTYEQYF. DNA of the CDR3: TGTGCCAGCAGCTTAGCACAGACCTACGAGCAGTACTTC. The V gene is TRBV13, the J gene TRBJ2-7; unclear D gene. Trimming removed 1 base at V and 2 bases at J, with 6 bases between. Germline V gives CDR1 PRHDT, CDR2 FYEKMQ (reference sequence). CDR3 size: 13 residues.

The chain uses TRBV5-1 and TRBJ1-6, with D unresolved. The CDR3 length is 13 residues. V was shortened by 5 bases and J by 8 bases, with 11 bases between the two germline ends. From germline, CDR1 is SGHRS and CDR2 YFSETQ. CDR3 bases: TGCGCCAGCAGTCTGTCGGGGTATTCACCCCTCCACTTT. It encodes CASSLSGYSPLHF.

The V gene is TRBV15, the J gene TRBJ2-1; 9 bases are a match to TRBD1. Losses at the gene ends were 3 bases for V and 6 bases for J; bases not matched to a gene: 6. This CDR3 comprises 15 residues. Germline-derived CDR1 and CDR2 are LNHNV and YYDKDF (reference sequence). The CDR3 reads CATSRGDRDRNEQFF. Written as DNA, the CDR3 is TGTGCCACCAGCAGGGGGGACAGGGATCGCAATGAGCAGTTCTTC.

The chain is built from TRBV4-2 and TRBJ1-1, with D uncertain. There are 13 residues in the CDR3. Between the trimmed V and J ends, which lost 0 bases and 3 bases, there was a span of 5 bases. Germline CDR1 is LGHNA and CDR2 is YNFKEQ. The CDR3 DNA is TGTGCCAGCAGCCAAGAGACATACACTGAAGCTTTCTTT. This gives the protein CASSQETYTEAFF.

The chain carries TRBV18 and TRBJ2-5, with 7 nucleotides matching TRBD2. The CDR3 has 14 amino acids. The germline gives CDR1 KGHSH, CDR2 LQKENI. The ends lost 2 bases at V and 4 bases at J; junction bases unmatched: 4. The DNA for the CDR3 is TGTGCCAGCTCACCAGTCGGGGAGGGAGAGACCCAGTACTTC. Residues: CASSPVGEGETQYF. Full variable domain (rest looked up from reference TRBV18 and TRBJ2-5): NAGVMQNPRHLVRRRGQEARLRCSPMKGHSHVYWYRQLPEEGLKFMVYLQKENIIDESGMPKERFSAEFPKEGPSILRIQQVVRGDSAAYFCASSPVGEGETQYFGPGTRLLVL.

Concerning this clone itself: Different DNA sequences within this sample yield the same CDR3. The rearrangement links TRBV2 to TRBJ2-2; 8 bases are shared with TRBD2. The CDR3 extends over 15 amino acids. CDR1 is SNHLY, CDR2 FYNNEI, per germline. V shed 7 bases and J 6 bases; nucleotides not matched to a gene: 10. The CDR3 region has the DNA TGTGCCAGCAAAGCCGGGGGGGGTCCGGCCGGGGAGCTGTTTTTT. It specifies CASKAGGGPAGELFF.

Only one count was recorded for this clone. The chain employs TRBV30 and TRBJ1-5; D gene ambiguous. Germline V gene sequence: CDR1 GTSNPN, CDR2 SVGIG (reference sequence). CDR3 size: 19 residues. V was shortened by 1 base and J by 0 bases, with 22 bases between the two germline ends. The CDR3 DNA reads TGTGCCTGGAGTGGCCGTGGAGCAGACTCTTTTTATAGCAATCAGCCCCAGCATTTT. This translates into CAWSGRGADSFYSNQPQHF.